This passage covers 2 T cell receptor beta chains from one sample sequenced in a study of blood T cell repertoires in COVID-19. Clones were read by immunoSEQ multiplex PCR, and TCRdb kept only the in-frame ones, dropping some. This table holds under 150,000 clones, about four fifths found once. Sequenced material: peripheral blood. These receptors came from a woman aged 80 or older in a cohort sampled during active or convalescent COVID-19.

The chain combines TRBV1 with TRBJ2-7; the table's D call, TRBD1, has no DNA check behind it. TRBV1 is tagged as a pseudogene. The CDR3 runs to 16 residues. The DNA for the CDR3 is TGCACCAGCAGCCAAGATCCAGGGATATGCGTCTACGAGCAGTACGTC. Residues: CTSSQDPGICVYEQYV.

This chain uses TRBV24-1 with TRBJ2-2, with a tentative D call TRBD2 (5 bases). This CDR3 is 16 amino acids long. Germline V gene lookup returns CDR1 KGHDR and CDR2 SFDVKD. V was cut by 3 bases and J by 2 bases, with 12 bases left in between. The CDR3 DNA reads TGTGCCACCAGTGATCAAAGGACTTTCAACACCGGGGAGCTGTTTTTT. It translates to CATSDQRTFNTGELFF.